This T cell receptor (beta chain) originates from a study of breast tumors, draining lymph nodes, adjacent tissues. Study-level results: That most tumor T cells come from lymph nodes remained unproven. Data fit most tumor T cells coming from lymph node, expanding in tumor.

Breast cancer patients provided tissue from their axillary draining lymph nodes. TCRdb independently ran MiXCR on the multiplex PCR reads; one entry per CDR3 protein. The sample consists of some 150,000 distinct CDR3 sequences, around 22% of them appearing once. In its sample, this clonotype was seen many times. Antigen specificity is unknown. V dropped 6 bases and J dropped 0 bases, with 12 bases sitting between them. The CDR3 length is 16 residues. CDR1 and CDR2 from the germline V gene are SGHTA and FQGNSA. The sample taken for sequencing was axillary lymph node tissue. V and J are TRBV7-2 and TRBJ1-6; no clear D gene. The sequence derives from a female donor with breast cancer. Some clones in this sample may be carry-over from other donors' samples. Here the CDR3 reads CASRITPVSYNSPLHF. CDR3 coding DNA: TGTGCCAGCAGAATTACCCCGGTCTCCTATAATTCACCCCTCCACTTT.